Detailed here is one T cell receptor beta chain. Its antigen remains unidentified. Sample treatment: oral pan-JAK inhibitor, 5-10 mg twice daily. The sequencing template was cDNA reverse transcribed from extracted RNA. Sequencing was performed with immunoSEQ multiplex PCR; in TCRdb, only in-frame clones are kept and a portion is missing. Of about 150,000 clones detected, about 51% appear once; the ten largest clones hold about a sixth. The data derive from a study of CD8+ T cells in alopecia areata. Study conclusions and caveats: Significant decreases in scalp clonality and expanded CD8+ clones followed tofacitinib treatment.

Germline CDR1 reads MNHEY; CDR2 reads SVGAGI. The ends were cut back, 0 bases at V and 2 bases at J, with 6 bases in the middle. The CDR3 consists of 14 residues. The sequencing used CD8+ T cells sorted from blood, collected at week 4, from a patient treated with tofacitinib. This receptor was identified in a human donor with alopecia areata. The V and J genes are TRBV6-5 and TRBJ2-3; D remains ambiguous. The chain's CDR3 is CASSYSSYTDTQYF. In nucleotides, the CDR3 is TGTGCCAGCAGTTACTCGTCCTACACAGATACGCAGTATTTT.